Listed here are 27 T cell receptor beta chains from one sample, sequenced in a study of blood T cell repertoires in COVID-19. Repertoires were generated with immunoSEQ multiplex PCR, while TCRdb's copy carries only in-frame clones and drops some. The data show over 400,000 clones, approximately 88% seen once. Sequenced: peripheral blood. The receptor set was obtained from a woman aged 45-60 years with COVID-19, enrolled during active disease.

The CDR3 loop reads CASSRGGLDTQYF. DNA for the CDR3: TGCGCCTCCAGCCGGGGGGGCTTAGATACGCAGTATTTT. V and J are TRBV5-1 and TRBJ2-3, with 8 bases identical to TRBD2. V was clipped by 10 bases and J by 5 bases; unmatched bases: 9. This CDR3 is 13 amino acids long. CDR1 and CDR2 from the germline V gene are SGHRS and YFSETQ.

The chain is built from TRBV5-1 and TRBJ2-3; a possible D gene is TRBD1 (6 bases). Germline CDR1 SGHRS, CDR2 YFSETQ. The CDR3 has 15 amino acids. V was pared by 3 bases and J by 8 bases, with 19 bases between. The CDR3: CASSSRTGSTATQYF. The DNA for the CDR3 is TGCGCCAGCAGCTCGCGTACAGGGTCCACGGCTACGCAGTATTTT.

This rearrangement joins TRBV2 to TRBJ1-1; D is possibly TRBD1 (5 bases). The CDR3 covers 14 residues. Per germline, CDR1 SNHLY and CDR2 FYNNEI. V was shortened by 8 bases and J by 2 bases, with 15 bases between the two germline ends. The chain's CDR3 is CASQPGGANTEAFF. The CDR3 DNA is TGTGCCAGCCAGCCGGGAGGGGCCAACACTGAAGCTTTCTTT. The full variable domain, its missing parts supplied by reference TRBV2 and TRBJ1-1, is EPEVTQTPSHQVTQMGQEVILRCVPISNHLYFYWYRQILGQKVEFLVSFYNNEISEKSEIFDDQFSVERPDGSNFTLKIRSTKLEDSAMYFCASQPGGANTEAFFGQGTRLTVV.

This clone was seen a single time. CDR3 sequence: CASSSNFLEADTQYF. For the CDR3, the DNA is TGTGCCAGCAGCTCAAATTTCCTAGAGGCAGATACGCAGTATTTT. The J gene is TRBJ2-3, the V gene TRBV5-4; D remains ambiguous. V lost 3 bases to trimming and J lost 4 bases, with 15 bases between them. The CDR3 is 15 amino acids. From germline, CDR1 is SGHNT and CDR2 YYREEE (reference sequence).

The chain links TRBV27 to TRBJ1-5, with D possibly TRBD1 on 5 matching bases. Looked up from germline, CDR1 is MNHEY and CDR2 is SMNVEV (reference sequence). The CDR3 sequence is 13 residues long. The V end lost 1 base, the J end lost 5 bases, and 6 bases lay between the germline ends. In nucleotides, the CDR3 is TGTGCCAGCAGTTTATGGGGGGATCAGCCCCAGCATTTT. Residues: CASSLWGDQPQHF.

V is TRBV5-1 and J is TRBJ1-2; D is unresolved. Trimming pared 0 bases from V and 2 bases from J, leaving 8 bases between. The CDR3 contains 14 residues. The germline gives CDR1 SGHRS, CDR2 YFSETQ. CDR3 sequence (DNA): TGCGCCAGCAGCTTGGTAGAGTCAAACTATGGCTACACCTTC. The encoded protein is CASSLVESNYGYTF.

The rearrangement links TRBV6-6 to TRBJ1-3, with D perhaps matching TRBD1 (6 bases). Germline V lookup: CDR1 MNHNY, CDR2 SVGAGI (reference sequence). The CDR3 runs to 16 residues. V lost 4 bases to trimming and J lost 0 bases, with 13 bases between them. CDR3 amino acids: CASSLDRQVSGNTIYF. CDR3 DNA: TGTGCCAGCAGTTTGGACCGACAGGTCTCTGGAAACACCATATATTTT.

V gene TRBV30 combines with J gene TRBJ2-3, with 8 bases matching TRBD2. V dropped 0 bases and J dropped 6; count of bases not matched to a gene: 26. The CDR3 sequence is 21 residues long. Germline loops: CDR1 GTSNPN, CDR2 SVGIG (reference sequence). The chain's CDR3 is CAWSVIVGGGPRSSPADTQYF. The CDR3 DNA is TGTGCCTGGAGTGTAATCGTTGGCGGGGGGCCCCGATCGAGTCCCGCGGATACGCAGTATTTT.

This clone has just one count. The CDR3 here is CSVEDRRELGYTF. The CDR3, as DNA: TGCAGCGTTGAAGATAGGAGGGAACTTGGCTACACCTTC. This sequence joins TRBV29-1 and TRBJ1-2; D not resolved. There are 13 residues in the CDR3. The ends were cut back, 0 bases at V and 7 bases at J, with 12 bases in the middle. Germline V CDR1 and CDR2: SQVTM, ANQGSEA.

The chain combines TRBV10-1 with TRBJ2-3; possibly TRBD1 for D (6 bases). This CDR3 region has 15 residues. V was trimmed by 2 bases and J by 4 bases, leaving 13 bases between them. The V gene's germline CDR1 is WNHNN and CDR2 SYGVQD (reference sequence). The CDR3 DNA follows: TGCGCCAGCAGTGAGACCTACAGGGATTCAGATACGCAGTATTTT. Residues: CASSETYRDSDTQYF.

V gene TRBV4-1 combines with J gene TRBJ2-7, with 8 bases fitting TRBD1. The trim removed 1 base at V and 13 bases at J, leaving 3 bases unmatched. This CDR3 contains 11 residues. CDR1 is MGHRA, CDR2 YSYEKL, per germline. For the CDR3, the DNA is TGCGCCAGCAGCCAAGGGACAGGGCGCTACTTC. Translating gives CASSQGTGRYF.

The chain is built from TRBV3-1 (or the pseudogene TRBV3-2) and TRBJ1-2; D is ambiguous. Trimming removed 4 bases from V and 1 base from J, with 13 bases in between. There are 15 residues in the CDR3. Germline CDR1 reads LGHDT; CDR2 reads YNNKEL (reference sequence). The CDR3 spells CASSPSLENNYGYTF. CDR3 coding DNA: TGTGCCAGCAGCCCTAGCTTAGAGAATAACTATGGCTACACCTTC.

The chain employs TRBV12-3 or TRBV12-4 and TRBJ1-1; D not certain. The V gene lost 2 bases and the J gene lost 3 bases, with 4 bases spanning the gap. The CDR3 loop spans 12 amino acids. Written as DNA, the CDR3 is TGTGCCAGCAGTTTATACTACACTGAAGCTTTCTTT. As protein: CASSLYYTEAFF.

V is TRBV10-1 and J is TRBJ2-3; no clear D gene. V was trimmed by 3 bases and J by 2 bases, leaving 9 bases between them. The CDR3 loop spans 14 amino acids. From germline, CDR1 is WNHNN and CDR2 SYGVQD (reference sequence). This CDR3 is CASSETASTDTQYF. The CDR3 DNA reads TGCGCCAGCAGTGAAACAGCATCCACAGATACGCAGTATTTT.

The chain joins TRBV6-5 to TRBJ2-7; a possible D gene is TRBD1 (5 bases). CDR1 MNHEY and CDR2 SVGAGI come from the germline V gene. The CDR3 runs 13 residues. The germline V and J ends were trimmed by 7 bases and 4 bases, with 14 bases remaining between them. The CDR3 protein is CASKIRQNYEQYF. The CDR3 coding sequence is TGTGCCAGCAAGATCCGACAGAATTACGAGCAGTACTTC.

This chain joins TRBV6-5 and TRBJ1-2; no clear D gene. The V end lost 2 bases, the J end lost 7 bases, and 14 bases lay between the germline ends. CDR1 is MNHEY, CDR2 SVGAGI, per germline. The length of the CDR3 is 14 residues. The CDR3 nucleotides are TGTGCCAGCAGTTACAGCCTTTTGGGAGGTGGCTACACCTTC. As protein: CASSYSLLGGGYTF.

This clone was detected only a few times. This chain joins TRBV19 and TRBJ1-5; TRBD1 might be the D (5 bases). V shed 1 base and J shed 7 bases, with 8 bases lying between them. The CDR3 is 13 residues long. Germline V gives CDR1 LNHDA, CDR2 SQIVND (reference sequence). CDR3 bases: TGTGCCAGTAGTATAGGGGGCTGGCAGCCCCAGCATTTT. Amino acids: CASSIGGWQPQHF.

The rearrangement links TRBV19 to TRBJ2-1, with 10 bases aligning to TRBD1. The V segment lost 4 bases and the J segment 3 bases; nucleotides outside the gene matches: 3. CDR3 length: 15 residues. The germline V gene encodes CDR1 LNHDA and CDR2 SQIVND (reference sequence). CDR3: CASSTDRGHYNEQFF. CDR3 DNA sequence: TGTGCCAGTAGTACCGACAGGGGGCACTACAATGAGCAGTTCTTC.

The chain joins TRBV30 to TRBJ2-3; 12 bases line up with TRBD2. V shed 2 bases and J 3 bases; nucleotides not matched to a gene: 6. In germline, CDR1 is GTSNPN, CDR2 SVGIG (reference sequence). The CDR3 totals 16 residues. CDR3 protein: CAWSLAGGRKTDTQYF. The CDR3 bases are TGTGCCTGGAGTCTAGCGGGGGGGCGGAAAACAGATACGCAGTATTTT.

This clone is a singleton in its sample. The chain carries TRBV27 and TRBJ2-1; 10 bases line up with TRBD1. CDR1 and CDR2 (germline): MNHEY, SMNVEV (reference sequence). V lost 7 bases to trimming and J lost 8 bases; unmatched junction nucleotides: 11. The CDR3 runs to 15 residues. CDR3 nucleotides: TGTGCCAGCACGGGACAGGGGACTAGGCTCGATGAGCAGTTCTTC. Its translation is CASTGQGTRLDEQFF.

The chain joins TRBV28 to TRBJ2-1, with a tentative D call TRBD1 (6 bases). Germline CDR1 is MDHEN and CDR2 is SYDVKM. V gave up 8 bases and J gave up 8 bases, with 16 bases separating them. The CDR3 spans 13 residues. The CDR3 nucleotides read TGTGCCAGCTCGAACAGGGTGACGGATGAGCAGTTCTTC. It encodes CASSNRVTDEQFF.

The chain combines TRBV4-2 with TRBJ1-6; D call uncertain. The CDR3 has 14 amino acids. Germline V gene data show CDR1 as LGHNA and CDR2 as YNFKEQ. Trimming cost V 3 bases and J 6 bases, with 9 bases left between them. CDR3 in DNA: TGTGCCAGCAGCCAGGGCCTCGCTAATTCACCCCTCCACTTT. Protein sequence: CASSQGLANSPLHF.

The chain combines TRBV30 with TRBJ2-6, with D possibly being TRBD1 (6 bases). Trimming shortened V by 0 bases and J by 1 base, and 22 bases separated the two germline ends. CDR1 is GTSNPN and CDR2 is SVGIG in the germline V gene (reference sequence). CDR3 length equals 20 residues. Here the CDR3 reads CAWSVRLWGRGSSGANVLTF. CDR3 DNA sequence: TGTGCCTGGAGTGTACGGCTGTGGGGCAGGGGAAGTTCTGGGGCCAACGTCCTGACTTTC.

This chain joins TRBV11-2 and TRBJ1-2; no firm D call. CDR1 is SGHAT and CDR2 is FQNNGV in the germline V gene. V lost 3 bases and J 6 bases, leaving 20 bases between the germline ends. The CDR3 consists of 16 residues. The CDR3 DNA reads TGTGCCAGCAGCTTGGATGCCGGGTTCCCCGGAGATGGCTACACCTTC. Its protein is CASSLDAGFPGDGYTF.

The chain employs TRBV28 and TRBJ1-1; tentative D call: TRBD1 (6 bases). The ends were cut back, 3 bases at V and 4 bases at J, with 12 bases in the middle. Germline V gives CDR1 MDHEN, CDR2 SYDVKM. The CDR3 extends over 14 amino acids. The CDR3 sequence: CASSLWGPGTEAFF. In DNA, the CDR3 is TGTGCCAGCAGTTTGTGGGGGCCGGGCACTGAAGCTTTCTTT.

J is TRBJ2-1 and V is TRBV11-2; 9 nucleotides agree with TRBD1. J gave up 6 bases and V 5 bases, and 5 bases lay outside the gene matches. The CDR3 sequence is 14 residues long. Germline V CDR1 and CDR2: SGHAT, FQNNGV. The CDR3 sequence: CASSPGQGPNEQFF. In DNA form, the CDR3 reads TGTGCCAGCAGCCCGGGACAGGGACCCAATGAGCAGTTCTTC.

V and J are TRBV19 and TRBJ1-2; weak D call: TRBD1 (6 bases). Germline V gene lookup returns CDR1 LNHDA and CDR2 SQIVND (reference sequence). This CDR3 spans 14 amino acids. V lost 4 bases and J lost 4, with 13 bases in between. CDR3 residues: CASSNPGQGYGYTF. The CDR3 DNA sequence: TGTGCCAGTAGTAACCCGGGACAAGGCTATGGCTACACCTTC.